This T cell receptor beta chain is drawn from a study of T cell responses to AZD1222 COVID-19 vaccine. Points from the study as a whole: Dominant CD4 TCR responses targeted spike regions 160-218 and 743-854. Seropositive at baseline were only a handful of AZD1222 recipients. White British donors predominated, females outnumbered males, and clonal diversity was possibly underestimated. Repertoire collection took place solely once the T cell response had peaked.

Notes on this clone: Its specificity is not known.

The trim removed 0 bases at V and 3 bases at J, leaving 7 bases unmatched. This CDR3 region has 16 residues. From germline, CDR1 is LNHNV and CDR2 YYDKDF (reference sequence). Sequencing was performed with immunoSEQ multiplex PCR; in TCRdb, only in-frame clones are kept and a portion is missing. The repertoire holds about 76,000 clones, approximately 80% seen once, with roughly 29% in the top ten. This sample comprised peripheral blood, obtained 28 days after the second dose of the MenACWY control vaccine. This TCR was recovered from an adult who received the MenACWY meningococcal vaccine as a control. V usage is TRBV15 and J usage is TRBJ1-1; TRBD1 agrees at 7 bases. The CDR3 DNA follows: TGTGCCACCAGCAGAGATCTCGGGGACAGATACACTGAAGCTTTCTTT. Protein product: CATSRDLGDRYTEAFF.